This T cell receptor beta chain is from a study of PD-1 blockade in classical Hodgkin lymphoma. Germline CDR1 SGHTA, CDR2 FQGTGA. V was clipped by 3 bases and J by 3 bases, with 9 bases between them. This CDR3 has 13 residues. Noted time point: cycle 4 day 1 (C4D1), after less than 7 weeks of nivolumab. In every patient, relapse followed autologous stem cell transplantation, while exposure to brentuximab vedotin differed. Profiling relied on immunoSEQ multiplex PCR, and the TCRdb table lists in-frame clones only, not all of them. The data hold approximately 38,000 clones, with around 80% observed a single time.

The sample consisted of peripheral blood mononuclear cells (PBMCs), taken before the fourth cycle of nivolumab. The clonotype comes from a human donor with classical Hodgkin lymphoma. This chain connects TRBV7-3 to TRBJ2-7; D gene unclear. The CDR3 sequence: CASSLGPGYEQYF. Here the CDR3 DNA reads TGTGCCAGCAGCTTGGGCCCGGGCTACGAGCAGTACTTC.